These 31 T cell receptor beta chains were all obtained from the same sample, sequenced in a study of T cells in Graves' hyperthyroidism and ophthalmopathy. TCR beta CDR3 regions were amplified from RNA transcripts. The primer set for the first-round RT-PCR of the TCR CDR3 was HTBI. TCRdb re-called the multiplex PCR reads with MiXCR, one entry per CDR3 protein. The repertoire holds under 550,000 distinct CDR3 sequences, around 13% seen once, with approximately 5.8% in the top ten. Sequences were obtained from blood. Receptor source: a woman under 30 with Graves' hyperthyroidism.

As to this clonotype: Mismatch with germline at one junction end may stem from a read error. The V gene is TRBV12-3 or TRBV12-4, the J gene TRBJ1-5; maybe TRBD1 (5 bases). This CDR3 is built from 14 residues. The CDR3 loop is CTSSSTGGNQPQHF. For the CDR3, the DNA is TGTACCAGCAGTTCCACAGGCGGCAATCAGCCCCAGCATTTT.

This clonotype occurred a few times. This CDR3 is CASSGLSGGTGYTF. For the CDR3, the DNA is TGTGCCAGCAGCGGACTGTCAGGGGGAACAGGCTACACCTTC. J is TRBJ1-2 and V is TRBV7-9; the match to TRBD1 covers 7 bases. The germline CDR1 and CDR2 sequences are SEHNR and FQNEAQ (reference sequence). CDR3 length: 14 residues. After removal of 5 bases from V and 8 bases from J, the junction contained 11 bases not matched to a gene.

The genes are TRBV28 and TRBJ1-2; a weak D match, TRBD1 (6 bases). V lost 5 bases, J lost 8 bases, and 12 bases lay in between. The CDR3 is 12 amino acids. Germline values: CDR1 MDHEN, CDR2 SYDVKM. CDR3 protein: CASSETGIGYTF. DNA of the CDR3: TGTGCCAGCAGTGAAACAGGGATAGGCTACACCTTC.

The V gene is TRBV19, the J gene TRBJ1-5; 7 nucleotides agree with TRBD1. Germline CDR1 reads LNHDA; CDR2 reads SQIVND (reference sequence). V lost 5 bases and J lost 1; bases outside the gene matches: 8. The CDR3 is made up of 16 amino acids. CDR3: CASSGGRGNSNQPQHF. CDR3 DNA sequence: TGTGCCAGTAGTGGGGGCAGGGGGAACAGCAATCAGCCCCAGCATTTT.

This clonotype was counted at least ten times. This chain joins TRBV28 and TRBJ1-2; no definite D call. Germline V gives CDR1 MDHEN, CDR2 SYDVKM. Trimming removed 6 bases from V and 3 bases from J, with 11 bases in between. The CDR3 runs to 13 residues. In DNA form, the CDR3 reads TGTGCCAGCAGCCCCGACCCTTACTATGGCTACACCTTC. Its translation is CASSPDPYYGYTF.

This clonotype was seen many times. The V call is TRBV6-1, the J call TRBJ2-1; 9 bases fit TRBD1. V lost 6 bases and J lost 9; bases outside the gene matches: 6. The CDR3 contains 13 residues. Germline CDR1 reads MNHNS; CDR2 reads SASEGT. The CDR3: CASSGQGNSEQFF. CDR3 DNA: TGTGCCAGCAGCGGACAGGGGAACAGTGAGCAGTTCTTC.

This clonotype was seen ten or more times. V usage is TRBV7-6 and J usage is TRBJ1-1; 8 nucleotides agree with TRBD1. Germline values: CDR1 SGHVS, CDR2 FNYEAQ. The CDR3 loop spans 16 amino acids. The ends lost 0 bases at V and 4 bases at J; junction bases unmatched: 7. CDR3 sequence reads: CASSLARGLVVTEAFF. CDR3 DNA sequence: TGTGCCAGCAGCTTAGCCAGGGGGCTGGTCGTCACTGAAGCTTTCTTT.

This clonotype showed up many times. The genes are TRBV30 and TRBJ2-5; D is perhaps TRBD1 (6 bases). V lost 7 bases and J 2 bases, leaving 8 bases between the germline ends. CDR3 length: 11 amino acids. Per the germline V gene, CDR1 is GTSNPN and CDR2 is SVGIG (reference sequence). This CDR3 is CAFGQQETQYF. The CDR3 coding sequence is TGTGCCTTTGGACAGCAAGAGACCCAGTACTTC.

This clonotype was detected a few times. The rearrangement joins TRBV12-3 or TRBV12-4 to TRBJ1-2; 7 bases agree with TRBD1. V lost 5 bases, J lost 3 bases, and 15 bases stayed unmatched. This CDR3 is built from 17 residues. CDR3 sequence: CASSGENRGTLDYGYTF. Written as DNA, the CDR3 is TGTGCCAGCAGTGGGGAGAACAGGGGCACCTTAGACTATGGCTACACCTTC.

This clonotype was seen only a few times. The chain links TRBV10-2 to TRBJ1-5; possible D gene TRBD1, 6 bases. Trimming took off 0 bases at V and 7 bases at J, with 10 bases between the two ends. This CDR3 has 14 amino acids. Germline loops: CDR1 WSHSY, CDR2 SAAADI. CDR3 sequence: CASSESLGGQPQHF. The CDR3 nucleotides are TGCGCCAGCAGTGAGTCGCTAGGGGGACAGCCCCAGCATTTT.

This clonotype was seen many times. The chain is built from TRBV2 and TRBJ2-1; TRBD2 matches 8 bases. Losses at the gene ends were 2 bases for V and 6 bases for J; bases not matched to a gene: 3. Germline CDR1 SNHLY, CDR2 FYNNEI. CDR3 size: 14 residues. The CDR3 nucleotides are TGTGCCAGCAGTGAACGGCTAGCGGGCAATGAGCAGTTCTTC. This codes for CASSERLAGNEQFF.

This clonotype was found many times. V and J are TRBV28 and TRBJ1-4; 7 nucleotides match TRBD1. The CDR3 runs 14 residues. Germline V lookup: CDR1 MDHEN, CDR2 SYDVKM. Trimming took 4 bases from V and 4 from J; bases not matched to a gene: 3. The CDR3 reads CASSSQGINEKLFF. CDR3 nucleotides: TGTGCCAGCAGTTCACAGGGGATTAATGAAAAACTGTTTTTT.

This clonotype was detected only a few times. The J gene is TRBJ1-5, the V gene TRBV7-2, with TRBD1 identical over 9 bases. The V segment lost 3 bases and the J segment 7 bases; nucleotides outside the gene matches: 10. The CDR3 covers 16 residues. CDR1 SGHTA and CDR2 FQGNSA come from the germline V gene. The CDR3 DNA follows: TGTGCCAGCAGCTTCGTAACCGGGACAGGGTACCAGCCCCAGCATTTT. It yields the protein CASSFVTGTGYQPQHF.

This clonotype was seen many times. This sequence joins TRBV7-3 and TRBJ2-3, with D uncertain. The CDR3 is made up of 15 amino acids. The germline V gene encodes CDR1 SGHTA and CDR2 FQGTGA. V shed 5 bases and J shed 2 bases, with 14 bases lying between them. DNA for the CDR3: TGTGCCAGCAGCCAGAACGGCGAATACACAGATACGCAGTATTTT. It encodes CASSQNGEYTDTQYF.

The gene calls are TRBV20-1 and TRBJ1-2; D is perhaps TRBD1 (5 bases). V lost 2 bases and J lost 4, with 11 bases in between. Germline lookup yields CDR1 DFQATT and CDR2 SNEGSKA (reference sequence). The CDR3 sequence is 13 residues long. This CDR3 reads CSARQGPSYGYTF. CDR3 sequence (DNA): TGCAGTGCTAGACAGGGCCCCTCCTATGGCTACACCTTC.

The V call is TRBV9, the J call TRBJ2-6; possible D gene TRBD1, 5 bases. The germline gives CDR1 SGDLS, CDR2 YYNGEE. V dropped 0 bases and J dropped 4 bases, with 17 bases sitting between them. This CDR3 has 18 residues. The CDR3 sequence is CASSVEGRATGGANVLTF. In nucleotides, the CDR3 is TGTGCCAGCAGCGTAGAGGGCAGGGCAACAGGAGGGGCCAACGTCCTGACTTTC.

This clonotype was counted ten times or more. The chain couples TRBV28 to TRBJ2-5; possibly TRBD1 for D (6 bases). The ends were cut back, 6 bases at V and 1 base at J, with 18 bases in the middle. Germline loops: CDR1 MDHEN, CDR2 SYDVKM. The length of the CDR3 is 16 residues. The CDR3 reads CASRTDSGQLQETQYF. CDR3 in DNA: TGTGCCAGCAGAACGGACAGCGGACAGCTCCAAGAGACCCAGTACTTC. The full variable domain, completed using reference TRBV28 and TRBJ2-5, is DVKVTQSSRYLVKRTGEKVFLECVQDMDHENMFWYRQDPGLGLRLIYFSYDVKMKEKGDIPEGYSVSREKKERFSLILESASTNQTSMYLCASRTDSGQLQETQYFGPGTRLLVL.

This clonotype was picked up many times. V gene TRBV11-2 combines with J gene TRBJ2-1; TRBD2 might be the D (6 bases). The CDR3 runs to 17 residues. CDR1 is SGHAT and CDR2 is FQNNGV in the germline V gene. V was pared by 2 bases and J by 4 bases, with 18 bases between. The CDR3 protein is CASSLSIADRRYNEQFF. Here the CDR3 DNA reads TGTGCCAGCAGCTTAAGTATAGCGGACCGACGATACAATGAGCAGTTCTTC.

This clonotype was seen at least ten times. The chain couples TRBV11-1 to TRBJ1-1; D is perhaps TRBD1 (5 bases). V lost 1 base to trimming and J lost 2 bases, with 11 bases between them. The CDR3 is 15 residues long. CDR1 SGHAT and CDR2 FQDESV come from the germline V gene (reference sequence). In DNA form, the CDR3 reads TGTGCCAGCAGCTTAGTTCTGACAGATAACACTGAAGCTTTCTTT. It translates to CASSLVLTDNTEAFF.

The chain is built from TRBV2 and TRBJ2-3; a possible D gene is TRBD2 (5 bases). Between the trimmed V and J ends, which lost 2 bases and 2 bases, there was a span of 8 bases. The CDR3 has 14 amino acids. The germline gives CDR1 SNHLY, CDR2 FYNNEI. The CDR3 DNA reads TGTGCCAGCAGTGAAAGCGGCCACACAGATACGCAGTATTTT. Translated: CASSESGHTDTQYF. Using reference TRBV2 and TRBJ2-3 for the parts outside the CDR3, the full variable domain is EPEVTQTPSHQVTQMGQEVILRCVPISNHLYFYWYRQILGQKVEFLVSFYNNEISEKSEIFDDQFSVERPDGSNFTLKIRSTKLEDSAMYFCASSESGHTDTQYFGPGTRLTVL.

This clonotype was picked up many times. This rearrangement joins TRBV24-1 to TRBJ1-5; D may be TRBD1 (5 bases). The V gene's germline CDR1 is KGHDR and CDR2 SFDVKD. The CDR3 extends over 13 amino acids. V was clipped by 5 bases and J by 2 bases, with 6 bases between them. CDR3 in DNA: TGTGCCACCAGTGTAGGGGGCAATCAGCCCCAGCATTTT. This gives the protein CATSVGGNQPQHF.

This clonotype has a count of ten or more. V gene TRBV19 combines with J gene TRBJ2-7; D gene uncertain. The germline V gene has CDR1 LNHDA and CDR2 SQIVND (reference sequence). V shed 6 bases and J shed 5 bases, with 14 bases lying between them. The CDR3 loop spans 13 amino acids. The CDR3 DNA reads as TGTGCCAGTAGAACCCCCAATGGGAACGAGCAGTACTTC. Protein product: CASRTPNGNEQYF.

This clonotype was recorded at least ten times. The chain employs TRBV28 and TRBJ2-3; the match to TRBD1 covers 7 bases. The CDR3 has 16 amino acids. The J segment lost 4 bases and the V segment lost 3 bases, leaving 10 bases of the junction unmatched. Germline V gene sequence: CDR1 MDHEN, CDR2 SYDVKM. The CDR3 DNA follows: TGTGCCAGCAGTTTCGATTATAACAGGGGATCAGATACGCAGTATTTT. It translates to CASSFDYNRGSDTQYF.

In this sample, this clonotype turned up a few times. This chain links TRBV20-1 with TRBJ2-7, with D uncertain. The ends were cut back, 0 bases at V and 1 base at J, with 13 bases in the middle. CDR3 length: 15 amino acids. The germline V gene encodes CDR1 DFQATT and CDR2 SNEGSKA (reference sequence). The CDR3 DNA follows: TGCAGTGCTAGAGACCTGAGGCAGGTGTCCTACGAGCAGTACTTC. Amino acid sequence: CSARDLRQVSYEQYF.

V is TRBV30 and J is TRBJ2-5; D is uncertain. Germline CDR1 GTSNPN, CDR2 SVGIG (reference sequence). The V end lost 1 base, the J end lost 5 bases, and 11 bases lay between the germline ends. The CDR3 totals 13 residues. The CDR3 protein is CAWSGLARETQYF. CDR3 nucleotide sequence: TGTGCCTGGAGTGGCCTGGCTCGGGAGACCCAGTACTTC. Variable domain in full (rest from reference TRBV30 and TRBJ2-5): SQTIHQWPATLVQPVGSPLSLECTVEGTSNPNLYWYRQAAGRGLQLLFYSVGIGQISSEVPQNLSASRPQDRQFILSSKKLLLSDSGFYLCAWSGLARETQYFGPGTRLLVL.

This chain uses TRBV5-1 with TRBJ2-1, with D unclear. The V gene lost 0 bases and the J gene lost 7 bases, with 11 bases spanning the gap. The CDR3 loop spans 14 amino acids. The germline gives CDR1 SGHRS, CDR2 YFSETQ. This chain's CDR3 is CASSLALGWNEQFF. Written as DNA, the CDR3 is TGCGCCAGCAGCTTGGCCCTGGGGTGGAATGAGCAGTTCTTC.

The sample holds many counts of this clonotype. The chain employs TRBV7-2 and TRBJ2-5; either TRBD1 or TRBD2 may fit D (5 bases each). Trimming took off 1 base at V and 5 bases at J, with 17 bases between the two ends. This CDR3 has 16 amino acids. Germline assignment: CDR1 SGHTA and CDR2 FQGNSA. The CDR3 DNA reads TGTGCCAGCAGCTTAGAGAGGGGAATGATCCCGGAGACCCAGTACTTC. Translated, it gives CASSLERGMIPETQYF. Complete variable domain (other parts from reference TRBV7-2 and TRBJ2-5): GAGVSQSPSNKVTEKGKDVELRCDPISGHTALYWYRQSLGQGLEFLIYFQGNSAPDKSGLPSDRFSAERTGGSVSTLTIQRTQQEDSAVYLCASSLERGMIPETQYFGPGTRLLVL.

This clonotype was seen more than once but under ten times. The chain couples TRBV18 to TRBJ2-2; D not resolved. Germline CDR1 is KGHSH and CDR2 is LQKENI. The CDR3 is 16 residues long. Trimming took 3 bases from V and 0 from J, leaving 11 bases between them. The CDR3 DNA sequence: TGTGCCAGCTCACCTTTCCCGGACGCGAACACCGGGGAGCTGTTTTTT. It encodes CASSPFPDANTGELFF.

This clonotype was seen at least ten times. The V call is TRBV9, the J call TRBJ2-5; no reliable D call. Between the trimmed V and J ends, which lost 4 bases and 4 bases, there was a span of 14 bases. CDR3 length: 14 amino acids. The V gene's germline CDR1 is SGDLS and CDR2 YYNGEE. The CDR3 here is CASSPRVRGETQYF. CDR3 nucleotides: TGTGCCAGCAGCCCCCGCGTGCGCGGAGAGACCCAGTACTTC.

This clonotype was seen ten or more times. The chain is built from TRBV6-2 or TRBV6-3 and TRBJ2-7, with D perhaps TRBD1 (5 bases). Per the germline V gene, CDR1 is MNHEY and CDR2 is SVGEGT. The CDR3 length is 12 residues. The V end lost 5 bases, the J end lost 2 bases, and 7 bases lay between the germline ends. The CDR3 DNA follows: TGTGCCAGCAGTAAGGGGCCCTACGAGCAGTACTTC. Residues: CASSKGPYEQYF.

This clonotype has only one observation. The gene calls are TRBV27 and TRBJ2-7; 9 bases map to TRBD1. From germline, CDR1 is MNHEY and CDR2 SMNVEV (reference sequence). The CDR3 covers 14 residues. V gave up 8 bases and J gave up 4 bases; unmatched junction bases: 9. Written as DNA, the CDR3 is TGTGCCAGCGGAACGGGACAGGGACAATACGAGCAGTACTTC. Translated, it gives CASGTGQGQYEQYF.